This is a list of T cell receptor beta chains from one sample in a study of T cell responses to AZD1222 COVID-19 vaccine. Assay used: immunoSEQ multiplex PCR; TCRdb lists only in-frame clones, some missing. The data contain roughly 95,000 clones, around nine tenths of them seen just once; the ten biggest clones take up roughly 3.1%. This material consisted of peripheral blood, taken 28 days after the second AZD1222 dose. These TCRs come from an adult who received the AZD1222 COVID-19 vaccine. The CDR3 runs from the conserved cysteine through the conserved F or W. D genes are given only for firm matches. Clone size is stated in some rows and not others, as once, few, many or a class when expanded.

CASSPGQKETQYF	TGTGCCAGCTCACCGGGGCAGAAAGAGACCCAGTACTTC	TRBV18	NA	once	TRBJ2-5
CASSPTLAGSSYNEQFF	TGTGCCAGCAGCCCTACTCTAGCAGGAAGCTCCTACAATGAGCAGTTCTTC	TRBV5-4	NA	NA	TRBJ2-1
CAWSLGSDGYTF	TGTGCCTGGAGTTTGGGTTCCGATGGCTACACCTTC	TRBV30	NA	NA	TRBJ1-2
CASSLGRTANYGYTF	TGTGCCAGCAGCTTAGGCCGGACCGCTAACTATGGCTACACCTTC	TRBV13	NA	NA	TRBJ1-2
CASTESWGRNQPQHF	TGTGCCAGTACCGAATCGTGGGGCAGGAATCAGCCCCAGCATTTT	TRBV19	NA	NA	TRBJ1-5
CASRSEGYTEAFF	TGTGCCAGCAGGTCGGAGGGTTACACTGAAGCTTTCTTT	TRBV12-3/TRBV12-4	NA	NA	TRBJ1-1
CASSSNRAPRSPLHF	TGTGCCAGCTCATCAAACAGGGCGCCTCGTTCACCCCTCCACTTT	TRBV18	NA	NA	TRBJ1-6
CASSAGPLTEAFF	TGTGCCAGTAGCGCAGGGCCCCTCACTGAAGCTTTCTTT	TRBV19	NA	NA	TRBJ1-1
CASSYSMTGGAQYF	TGTGCCAGCAGTTACAGTATGACAGGGGGGGCGCAGTATTTT	TRBV6-5	TRBD1	NA	TRBJ2-3
CASSSGAWADTQYF	TGTGCCAGCAGCAGCGGGGCTTGGGCAGATACGCAGTATTTT	TRBV6-6	TRBD2	NA	TRBJ2-3
CASSRGRGTDTQYF	TGTGCCAGCAGCCGGGGACGGGGGACAGATACGCAGTATTTT	TRBV7-3	NA	NA	TRBJ2-3
CASNLPWDRIAYEQYF	TGTGCCAGCAACCTACCTTGGGACAGGATAGCCTACGAGCAGTACTTC	TRBV2	TRBD1	NA	TRBJ2-7
CASSLSPLAGVRTGELFF	TGTGCCAGCAGCTTGTCCCCCCTAGCGGGGGTTCGAACCGGGGAGCTGTTTTTT	TRBV5-5	TRBD2	NA	TRBJ2-2
CASSSTPNRDTEAFF	TGTGCCAGCAGCTCGACACCGAACCGAGACACTGAAGCTTTCTTT	TRBV7-3	NA	NA	TRBJ1-1
CATSRGPGQGIGELFF	TGTGCCACCAGCAGAGGACCGGGACAGGGGATCGGGGAGCTGTTTTTT	TRBV15	TRBD1	NA	TRBJ2-2
CASSLVGANYGYTF	TGTGCCAGCAGCTTGGTTGGAGCTAACTATGGCTACACCTTC	TRBV5-5	NA	few	TRBJ1-2
CASSPRGSSEQYF	TGTGCCAGCTCACCACGGGGGTCGAGCGAGCAGTACTTC	TRBV18	NA	NA	TRBJ2-7
CASSLFRAMETEAFF	TGTGCCAGCAGCTTATTTCGAGCCATGGAGACTGAAGCTTTCTTT	TRBV11-2	NA	NA	TRBJ1-1
CASSMTATDTQYF	TGTGCCAGTAGTATGACGGCCACAGATACGCAGTATTTT	TRBV19	NA	few	TRBJ2-3
CSVLGQGATYGYTF	TGCAGCGTTCTTGGACAGGGGGCCACCTATGGCTACACCTTC	TRBV29-1	TRBD1	NA	TRBJ1-2
CAWSRTGTGYTF	TGTGCCTGGAGTAGGACAGGGACTGGCTACACCTTC	TRBV30	TRBD1	NA	TRBJ1-2
CASSLTLMGGEAFF	TGTGCCAGCAGCTTAACGTTAATGGGAGGTGAAGCTTTCTTT	TRBV7-3	NA	NA	TRBJ1-1
CASNPTGSNQPQHF	TGTGCCAGCAACCCGACGGGTAGCAATCAGCCCCAGCATTTT	TRBV6-5	NA	NA	TRBJ1-5
CASSIRSAAQHF	TGTGCCAGTAGTATAAGGTCAGCGGCCCAGCATTTT	TRBV19	NA	NA	TRBJ1-5
CASSGQNDYGYTF	TGTGCCAGCAGCGGACAGAACGACTATGGCTACACCTTC	TRBV6-5	NA	NA	TRBJ1-2
CASAGPDTQYF	TGTGCCAGTGCAGGGCCAGATACGCAGTATTTT	TRBV19	NA	NA	TRBJ2-3
CASSQTTGWDSPLHF	TGTGCCAGCAGCCAAACGACAGGCTGGGATTCACCCCTCCACTTT	TRBV3-1/TRBV3-2	NA	NA	TRBJ1-6
CSVDEGINQPQHF	TGCAGCGTTGATGAAGGGATCAATCAGCCCCAGCATTTT	TRBV29-1	NA	once	TRBJ1-5
CASRGRVVTDTQYF	TGCGCCAGCAGGGGCAGGGTGGTCACAGATACGCAGTATTTT	TRBV5-1	NA	NA	TRBJ2-3
CASTDRGHGYTF	TGTGCCAGTACCGACAGGGGCCATGGCTACACCTTC	TRBV19	TRBD1	NA	TRBJ1-2
CASSGRTDLVGGYTF	TGTGCCAGCAGCGGCAGGACGGACCTTGTCGGTGGCTACACCTTC	TRBV5-4	NA	NA	TRBJ1-2
CASSPGAYEQYF	TGTGCCAGCAGCCCAGGAGCCTACGAGCAGTACTTC	TRBV14	NA	NA	TRBJ2-7
CASKAGVNQPQHF	TGTGCCAGCAAAGCAGGGGTCAATCAGCCCCAGCATTTT	TRBV2	NA	NA	TRBJ1-5
CASSIIGPGGTGGNTGELFF	TGTGCCAGTAGTATTATCGGGCCCGGCGGGACAGGGGGAAACACCGGGGAGCTGTTTTTT	TRBV19	TRBD1	NA	TRBJ2-2
CASSSYGDNQPQHF	TGTGCCAGCAGCTCATACGGGGACAATCAGCCCCAGCATTTT	TRBV7-2	NA	NA	TRBJ1-5
CASSPTSGGATEQFF	TGTGCCAGCTCACCAACTAGCGGGGGGGCGACTGAGCAGTTCTTC	TRBV18	TRBD2	NA	TRBJ2-1
CAWSPTRVQGFTGTQHF	TGTGCCTGGAGTCCCACCCGAGTCCAGGGGTTCACAGGGACCCAGCATTTT	TRBV30	NA	NA	TRBJ1-5
CASSAQGRGYGYTF	TGTGCCAGCAGCGCTCAGGGAAGAGGGTATGGCTACACCTTC	TRBV6-2/TRBV6-3	NA	NA	TRBJ1-2
CASSLNSEHIQYF	TGTGCCAGCAGCTTGAACAGTGAACACATTCAGTACTTC	TRBV7-9	NA	NA	TRBJ2-4
CASSLPGQGHQPQHF	TGTGCCAGCAGCTTACCGGGACAGGGCCATCAGCCCCAGCATTTT	TRBV7-2	TRBD1	NA	TRBJ1-5
CASSVLGGRVDTQYF	TGTGCCAGCAGCGTCCTCGGGGGCCGGGTGGATACGCAGTATTTT	TRBV9	NA	NA	TRBJ2-3
CASSQEGTSSNTGELFF	TGCGCCAGCAGCCAAGAGGGGACTAGCTCGAACACCGGGGAGCTGTTTTTT	TRBV4-1	TRBD2	NA	TRBJ2-2
CASSRGTDYNEQFF	TGTGCCAGTAGTAGAGGGACAGACTACAATGAGCAGTTCTTC	TRBV19	TRBD1	NA	TRBJ2-1
CASSQRASGEQFF	TGCGCCAGCAGCCAACGGGCTAGCGGGGAGCAGTTCTTC	TRBV4-3	TRBD2	NA	TRBJ2-1
CASSLLRGGAYEQYF	TGTGCCAGCAGCTTATTAAGAGGGGGTGCCTACGAGCAGTACTTC	TRBV11-3	NA	NA	TRBJ2-7
CASIVLGLAGGSTDTQYF	TGTGCCAGCATTGTGTTGGGACTAGCGGGGGGCAGCACAGATACGCAGTATTTT	TRBV2	TRBD2	once	TRBJ2-3
CAWSFLSGSTGNTIYF	TGTGCCTGGAGTTTCTTGAGCGGCTCTACTGGAAACACCATATATTTT	TRBV30	NA	NA	TRBJ1-3
CASSPDRASGNTIYF	TGTGCCAGCTCACCCGACAGGGCCTCTGGAAACACCATATATTTT	TRBV18	TRBD1	NA	TRBJ1-3
CATSDPYSADGELFF	TGTGCCACCAGTGATCCTTATAGCGCAGACGGGGAGCTGTTTTTT	TRBV24-1	NA	NA	TRBJ2-2
CASSQRTHNTGELFF	TGCGCCAGCAGCCAGAGGACACATAACACCGGGGAGCTGTTTTTT	TRBV4-1	NA	NA	TRBJ2-2
CASSIGNSRFYEQYF	TGTGCCAGTAGTATAGGGAACAGCAGATTCTACGAGCAGTACTTC	TRBV19	NA	NA	TRBJ2-7
CASSSGGPNQPQHF	TGTGCCAGCAGTTCGGGGGGTCCTAATCAGCCCCAGCATTTT	TRBV6-5	NA	NA	TRBJ1-5
CARTDSPGYEQYF	TGTGCCAGGACGGACTCCCCTGGGTACGAGCAGTACTTC	TRBV13	NA	NA	TRBJ2-7
CASSPTGLGGNTIYF	TGTGCCAGCAGCCCTACAGGTTTGGGTGGAAACACCATATATTTT	TRBV27	NA	NA	TRBJ1-3